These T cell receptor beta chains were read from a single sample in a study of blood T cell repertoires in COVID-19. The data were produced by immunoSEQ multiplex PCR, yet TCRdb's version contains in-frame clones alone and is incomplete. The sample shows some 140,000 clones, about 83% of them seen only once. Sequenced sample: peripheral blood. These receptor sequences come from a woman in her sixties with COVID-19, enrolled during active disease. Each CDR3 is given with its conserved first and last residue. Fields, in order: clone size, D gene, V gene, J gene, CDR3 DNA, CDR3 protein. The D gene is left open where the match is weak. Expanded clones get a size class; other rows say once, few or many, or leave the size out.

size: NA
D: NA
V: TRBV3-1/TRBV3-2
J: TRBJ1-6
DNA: TGTGCCAGCAGACGCCGGGACAATCATTCACCCCTCCACTTT
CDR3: CASRRRDNHSPLHF

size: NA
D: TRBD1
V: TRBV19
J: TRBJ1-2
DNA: TGTGCCAGTAGTATAGATCCGGGACAGGGTTGGAGCTACACCTTC
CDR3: CASSIDPGQGWSYTF

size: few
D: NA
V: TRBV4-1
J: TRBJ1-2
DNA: TGCGCCAGCAGCGGGCGACAGGACTCCGGCTACACCTTC
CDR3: CASSGRQDSGYTF

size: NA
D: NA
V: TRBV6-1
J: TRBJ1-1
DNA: TGTGCCAGCAGTGAGACCCTCTCGGGCACTGAAGCTTTCTTT
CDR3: CASSETLSGTEAFF

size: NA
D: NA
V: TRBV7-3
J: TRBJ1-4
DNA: TGTGCCAGCAGTCCTCAACGGGGGGAAAAACTGTTTTTT
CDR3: CASSPQRGEKLFF

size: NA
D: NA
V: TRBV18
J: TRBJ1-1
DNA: TGTGCCAGCTCACCAGGAAATCGGGACACTGAAGCTTTCTTT
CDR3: CASSPGNRDTEAFF

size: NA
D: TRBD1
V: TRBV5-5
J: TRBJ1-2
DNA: TGTGCCAGCAGCACCCAGGACAGGGCGTTTAATGGCTACACCTTC
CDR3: CASSTQDRAFNGYTF

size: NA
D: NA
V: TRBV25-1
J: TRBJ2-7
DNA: TGTGCCAGCACCGTGACAGAGTCCTCCTACGAGCAGTACTTC
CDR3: CASTVTESSYEQYF

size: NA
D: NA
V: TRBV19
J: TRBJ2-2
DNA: TGTGCCAGTAGTTCCAACAGCATGCCGAACACCGGGGAGCTGTTTTTT
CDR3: CASSSNSMPNTGELFF

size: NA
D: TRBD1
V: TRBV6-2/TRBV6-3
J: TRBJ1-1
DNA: TGTGCCAGCAGTCTGGCAGGGGGGACTGAAGCTTTCTTT
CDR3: CASSLAGGTEAFF

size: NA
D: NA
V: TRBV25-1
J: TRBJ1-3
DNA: TGTGCCAGCAGTGAATATGGGGGGGCTGGAGGAAACACCATATATTTT
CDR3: CASSEYGGAGGNTIYF

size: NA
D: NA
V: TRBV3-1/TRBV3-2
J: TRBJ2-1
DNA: TGTGCCAGCAGCCCTCAGAATTATGAGCAGTTCTTC
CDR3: CASSPQNYEQFF

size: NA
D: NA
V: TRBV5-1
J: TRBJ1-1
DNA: TGCGCCAGCAGCTTGCGGGGGTACACTGAAGCTTTCTTT
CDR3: CASSLRGYTEAFF

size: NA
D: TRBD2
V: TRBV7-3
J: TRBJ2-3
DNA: TGTGCCAGCAGCCCAACCCGGGGGGGGCGAGCCACAGATACGCAGTATTTT
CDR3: CASSPTRGGRATDTQYF

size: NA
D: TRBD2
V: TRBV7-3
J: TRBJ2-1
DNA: TGTGCCAGCAGCAGTAGCGGGGGTTCCTACAATGAGCAGTTCTTC
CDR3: CASSSSGGSYNEQFF

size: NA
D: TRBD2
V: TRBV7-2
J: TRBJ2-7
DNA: TGTGCCAGCAGCTTAGTTGGCGGGAGGAGGACCTACGAGCAGTACTTC
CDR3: CASSLVGGRRTYEQYF

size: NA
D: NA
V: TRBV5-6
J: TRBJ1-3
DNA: TGTGCCAGCTCCCTCCGGGGGGCGGGCAACACCATATATTTT
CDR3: CASSLRGAGNTIYF

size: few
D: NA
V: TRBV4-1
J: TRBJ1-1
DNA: TGCGCCAGCAGCCAAGACTGGGGAGGAACTGAAGCTTTCTTT
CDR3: CASSQDWGGTEAFF

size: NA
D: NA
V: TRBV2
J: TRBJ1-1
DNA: TGTGCCAGCAGTGACCCGGGGAGGAACACTGAAGCTTTCTTT
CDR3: CASSDPGRNTEAFF

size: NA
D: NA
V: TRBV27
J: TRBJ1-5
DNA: TGTGCCAGCAGGGGAGGATCCGTTGGCAATCAGCCCCAGCATTTT
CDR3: CASRGGSVGNQPQHF

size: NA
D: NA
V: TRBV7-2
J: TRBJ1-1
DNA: TGTGCCAGCAGCTTACAGGGGAACACTGAAGCTTTCTTT
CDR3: CASSLQGNTEAFF

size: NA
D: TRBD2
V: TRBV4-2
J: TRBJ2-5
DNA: TGTGCCAGCAGCCAGGCCACGGGGGGGGAGACCCAGTACTTC
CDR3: CASSQATGGETQYF

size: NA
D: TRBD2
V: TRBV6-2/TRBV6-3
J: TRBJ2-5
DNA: TGTGCCAGCAGTTCCTCTGGACTAGGGGAAGAGACCCAGTACTTC
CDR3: CASSSSGLGEETQYF

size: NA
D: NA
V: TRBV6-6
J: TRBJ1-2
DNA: TGTGCCAGCGACCTGGGGACGGCAGGAGGGTACTATGGCTACACCTTC
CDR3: CASDLGTAGGYYGYTF

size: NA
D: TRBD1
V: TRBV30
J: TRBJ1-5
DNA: TGTGCCTGGAGTTCACAGGGGGCACGGCAGCCCCAGCATTTT
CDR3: CAWSSQGARQPQHF